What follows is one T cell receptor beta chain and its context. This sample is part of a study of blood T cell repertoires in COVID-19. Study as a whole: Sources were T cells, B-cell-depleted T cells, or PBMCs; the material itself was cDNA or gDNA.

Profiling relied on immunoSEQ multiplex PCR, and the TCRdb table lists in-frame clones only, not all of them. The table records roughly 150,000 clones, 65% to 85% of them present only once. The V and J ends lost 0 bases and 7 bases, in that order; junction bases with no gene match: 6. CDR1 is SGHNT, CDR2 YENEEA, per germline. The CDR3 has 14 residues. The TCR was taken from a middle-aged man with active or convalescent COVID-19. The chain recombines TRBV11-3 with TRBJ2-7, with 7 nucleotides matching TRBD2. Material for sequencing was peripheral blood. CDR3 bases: TGTGCCAGCAGCTTAGACGGGGGGTCCCGTGAGCAGTACTTC. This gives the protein CASSLDGGSREQYF.